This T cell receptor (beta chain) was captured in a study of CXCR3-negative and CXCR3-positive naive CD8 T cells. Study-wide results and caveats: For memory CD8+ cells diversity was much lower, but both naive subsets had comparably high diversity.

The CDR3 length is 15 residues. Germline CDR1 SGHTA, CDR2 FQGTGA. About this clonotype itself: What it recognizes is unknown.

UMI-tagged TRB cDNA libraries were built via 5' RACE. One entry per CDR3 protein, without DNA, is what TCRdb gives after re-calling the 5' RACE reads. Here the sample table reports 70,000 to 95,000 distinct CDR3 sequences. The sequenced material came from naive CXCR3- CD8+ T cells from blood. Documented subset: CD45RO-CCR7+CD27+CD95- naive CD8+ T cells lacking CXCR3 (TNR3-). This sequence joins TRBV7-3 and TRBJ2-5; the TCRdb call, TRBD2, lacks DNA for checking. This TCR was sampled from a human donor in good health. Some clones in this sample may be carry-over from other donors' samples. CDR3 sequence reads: CASSLNGLAGETQYF. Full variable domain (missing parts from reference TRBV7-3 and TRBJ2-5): GAGVSQTPSNKVTEKGKYVELRCDPISGHTALYWYRQSLGQGPEFLIYFQGTGAADDSGLPNDRFFAVRPEGSVSTLKIQRTERGDSAVYLCASSLNGLAGETQYFGPGTRLLVL.